The source of this T cell receptor (beta chain) is a study of blood T cell repertoires in COVID-19. As for the study in general: Material from acute and convalescent COVID-19 was sourced from the United States, Italy and Spain. T cells, B-cell-depleted T cells, or PBMCs supplied cDNA or gDNA.

Authors' analysis steps: Amplifying reference gene primers gave estimates of nucleated cell counts. TCRdb's copy holds only in-frame clones and misses some; the assay was immunoSEQ multiplex PCR. The V and J calls and the clone size are those of that table, but D and trimming were determined from the DNA. The sample carries 250,000 or so clones, about 80% recorded once. The CDR3 covers 18 residues. V lost 2 bases to trimming and J lost 6 bases; unmatched junction nucleotides: 11. CDR1 is GTSNPN, CDR2 SVGIG, per germline (reference sequence). The chain carries TRBV30 and TRBJ2-1; TRBD2 matches at 15 bases. Sequenced input: peripheral blood. The sequence was collected from an elderly man with acute or convalescent COVID-19. CDR3 region: CAWSTGLAGGLTRNEQFF. The CDR3 DNA sequence: TGTGCCTGGAGTACCGGACTAGCGGGAGGGCTCACTCGCAATGAGCAGTTCTTC. The full variable domain, rest sourced from reference TRBV30 and TRBJ2-1, is SQTIHQWPATLVQPVGSPLSLECTVEGTSNPNLYWYRQAAGRGLQLLFYSVGIGQISSEVPQNLSASRPQDRQFILSSKKLLLSDSGFYLCAWSTGLAGGLTRNEQFFGPGTRLTVL.